This is a list of T cell receptor beta chains from one sample in a study of cytomegalovirus exposure and HLA in healthy donors. Clones were read by immunoSEQ multiplex PCR, and TCRdb kept only the in-frame ones, dropping some. The sample records approximately 130,000 clones, approximately 83% being singletons. Sample: PBMCs. The receptor source for this set is a girl aged 2 to 10 in good health and CMV-seronegative. CDR3s include the opening cysteine and the closing phenylalanine or tryptophan. The order of the fields is CDR3 length, J gene, clone size, V gene, D gene, CDR3 DNA, CDR3 protein. The D gene is left open where the match is weak. A row's size may be missing; if present it is once, few, many or a size class.

16 TRBJ2-1 . TRBV10-3 TRBD2 TGTGCCATCAGTGATTTTTCACTAGCGGGAGGGGATGAGCAGTTCTTC CAISDFSLAGGDEQFF
13 TRBJ2-7 . TRBV6-5 . TGTGCCAGCAGTTACTCCAGGTCCTACGAGCAGTACTTC CASSYSRSYEQYF
18 TRBJ2-1 . TRBV7-3 TRBD1 TGTGCCAGCAGCCCAAGGACCCAGACAGGGGGCGGTCGGGATGAGCAGTTCTTC CASSPRTQTGGGRDEQFF
16 TRBJ2-1 . TRBV5-1 . TGCGCCAGCAGCTCCCCTAGTAGGGGGTTCTACAATGAGCAGTTCTTC CASSSPSRGFYNEQFF
15 TRBJ2-1 . TRBV4-2 . TGTGCCAGCAGCCAAGAAACAGGGCTGGGCAATGAGCAGTTCTTC CASSQETGLGNEQFF
13 TRBJ2-1 . TRBV4-2 . TGTGCCAGCAGCCAAGGAGCGGGTGTTGAGCAGTTCTTC CASSQGAGVEQFF
13 TRBJ2-3 . TRBV5-8 . TGTGCCAGCAGCCCGGTCAGCACAGATACGCAGTATTTT CASSPVSTDTQYF
15 TRBJ1-4 . TRBV5-1 TRBD1 TGCGCCAGCAGCAGGGACAGGGGTCCTAATGAAAAACTGTTTTTT CASSRDRGPNEKLFF
14 TRBJ1-4 . TRBV6-5 . TGTGCCAGCAGTTACGAACAGGGCGGAGAAAAACTGTTTTTT CASSYEQGGEKLFF
16 TRBJ2-7 once TRBV5-1 TRBD2 TGCGCCAGCAGCACTAATTCGGGGGGAAACTCCTACGAGCAGTACTTC CASSTNSGGNSYEQYF
15 TRBJ1-1 . TRBV7-2 . TGTGCCAGCAGCTGGCAGGGGACCATGAACACTGAAGCTTTCTTT CASSWQGTMNTEAFF
15 TRBJ1-5 . TRBV30 . TGTGCCTGGAGTCTCGGGGGTGCGAGCAATCAGCCCCAGCATTTT CAWSLGGASNQPQHF
15 TRBJ2-1 . TRBV29-1 . TGCAGCGTTGAATTTATTCGAAACTTGTACAATGAGCAGTTCTTC CSVEFIRNLYNEQFF
14 TRBJ1-2 . TRBV7-9 TRBD1 TGTGCCAGCAGCCCCACAGGGGTGAACTATGGCTACACCTTC CASSPTGVNYGYTF
15 TRBJ1-1 . TRBV7-8 . TGTGCCAGCAGCTTAGACAGGGTGGTCTACACTGAAGCTTTCTTT CASSLDRVVYTEAFF
14 TRBJ2-3 . TRBV27 . TGTGCCAGCACCCAGGGGTCGGTCGCAGATACGCAGTATTTT CASTQGSVADTQYF
14 TRBJ2-7 few TRBV5-4 TRBD2 TGTGCCAGCAGCTTGGCGGGGGGGCCGTACGAGCAGTACTTC CASSLAGGPYEQYF
13 TRBJ2-7 . TRBV7-9 TRBD1 TGTGCCAGCAGTCCCGACAGGGGAGACGAGCAGTACTTC CASSPDRGDEQYF
15 TRBJ1-1 . TRBV6-5 . TGTGCCAGCACCCCCATCGGAGGGATAGACACTGAAGCTTTCTTT CASTPIGGIDTEAFF
13 TRBJ1-2 . TRBV16 . TGTGCCAGCAGCCCTTCTTCGGGCTATGGCTACACCTTC CASSPSSGYGYTF
15 TRBJ1-1 . TRBV5-8 TRBD1 TGTGCCAGCACCGGACAGGGGGAAGGTTTCACTGAAGCTTTCTTT CASTGQGEGFTEAFF
17 TRBJ2-5 . TRBV9 TRBD1 TGTGCCAGCAGCGTAGCAGGGGGCTCAAGTCACCAAGAGACCCAGTACTTC CASSVAGGSSHQETQYF
14 TRBJ1-4 . TRBV19 . TGTGCCAGTAGTATTTACAGGGCGGATGAAAAACTGTTTTTT CASSIYRADEKLFF
16 TRBJ1-2 . TRBV5-1 TRBD1 TGCGCCAGCAGCTCGACAATAAAGGACAGGGGCTATGGCTACACCTTC CASSSTIKDRGYGYTF
15 TRBJ1-6 . TRBV7-3 . TGTGCCAGCAGCTTAAACGCGACACCTAATTCACCCCTCCACTTT CASSLNATPNSPLHF
15 TRBJ1-5 . TRBV19 . TGTGCCAGTAGTAAAGGACAGAGATACAATCAGCCCCAGCATTTT CASSKGQRYNQPQHF
14 TRBJ2-7 . TRBV29-1 . TGCAGCGTTGAACTCCGGAGAAGCTCCTACGAGCAGTACTTC CSVELRRSSYEQYF
19 TRBJ2-4 . TRBV4-3 . TGCGCCAGCAGCCAAGAACAGGGGGGGTTCGGCGGAGCCAAAAACATTCAGTACTTC CASSQEQGGFGGAKNIQYF
17 TRBJ2-3 . TRBV30 TRBD2 TGTGCCTGGAGTCCCCGCCAGGTAGCGGGGGGACCGGCGACGCAGTATTTT CAWSPRQVAGGPATQYF
15 TRBJ2-7 . TRBV5-1 . TGCGCCAGCAGCTTGTCCGCTCTAGGAGACTACGAGCAGTACTTC CASSLSALGDYEQYF
15 TRBJ2-7 . TRBV30 TRBD1 TGTGCCTGGAGTGGGGGGACAGGGGGATACTACGAGCAGTACTTC CAWSGGTGGYYEQYF
15 TRBJ1-1 . TRBV7-2 . TGTGCCAGCAGCTTAGCCGGTGGAGGAAACACTGAAGCTTTCTTT CASSLAGGGNTEAFF
13 TRBJ1-2 few TRBV7-9 . TGTGCCAGCAGCTTTACAGGGAACTATGGCTACACCTTC CASSFTGNYGYTF
14 TRBJ2-7 . TRBV7-6 . TGTGCCAGCAGCTTAGACCCTAACTCCTACGAGCAGTACTTC CASSLDPNSYEQYF
14 TRBJ2-1 . TRBV2 . TGTGCCAGCAGCCTAAAGCGGGTAGACAATGAGCAGTTCTTC CASSLKRVDNEQFF
14 TRBJ2-7 . TRBV19 TRBD1 TGTGCCAGTAGTATACGGGACAGGGCCTACGAGCAGTACTTC CASSIRDRAYEQYF
16 TRBJ2-1 . TRBV28 . TGTGCCAGCAGCCGTAGCGGAAGCGGCTCCTACAATGAGCAGTTCTTC CASSRSGSGSYNEQFF
13 TRBJ2-4 . TRBV30 TRBD1 TGTGCCTGGAGTGTTGACAGGGGAAACATTCAGTACTTC CAWSVDRGNIQYF
15 TRBJ1-1 . TRBV6-5 TRBD1 TGTGCCAGCAGTACCGGACAGGGTATGGATACTGAAGCTTTCTTT CASSTGQGMDTEAFF